The count of the clone carrying this T cell receptor (beta chain) is one. This record comes from a study of blood T cell repertoires in COVID-19. As for the study in general: Donors in the United States, Italy and Spain gave samples during acute or convalescent COVID-19.

V lost 5 bases and J lost 5; bases outside the gene matches: 13. Germline V gene sequence: CDR1 SEHNR, CDR2 FQNEAQ (reference sequence). The CDR3 totals 18 residues. TCRdb's table, derived via immunoSEQ multiplex PCR, lists solely in-frame clones and lacks some. The sample has fewer than 200,000 clones, roughly 84% seen once. The TCR sequence derives from a man aged 70 or older with active or convalescent COVID-19. The sequencing sample was made of peripheral blood. The chain uses TRBV7-9 and TRBJ2-3; TRBD2 agrees at 13 bases. The CDR3: CASSVSGTSGKRLDTQYF. The CDR3 DNA is TGTGCCAGCAGCGTCTCCGGGACTAGCGGGAAGCGTCTAGATACGCAGTATTTT.